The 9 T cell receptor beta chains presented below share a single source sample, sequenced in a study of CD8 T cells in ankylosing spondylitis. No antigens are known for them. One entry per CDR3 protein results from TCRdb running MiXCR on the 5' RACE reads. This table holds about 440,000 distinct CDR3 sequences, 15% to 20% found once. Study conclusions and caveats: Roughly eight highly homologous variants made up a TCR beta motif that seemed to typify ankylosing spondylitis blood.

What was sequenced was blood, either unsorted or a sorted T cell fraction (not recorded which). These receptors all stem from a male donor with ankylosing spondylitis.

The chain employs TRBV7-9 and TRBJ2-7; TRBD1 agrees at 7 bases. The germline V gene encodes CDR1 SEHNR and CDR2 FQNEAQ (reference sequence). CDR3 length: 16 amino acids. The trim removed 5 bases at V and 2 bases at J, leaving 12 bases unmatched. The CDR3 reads CASSPATGKGTYEQYF. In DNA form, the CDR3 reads TGTGCCAGCAGCCCTGCGACAGGGAAGGGAACCTACGAGCAGTACTTC.

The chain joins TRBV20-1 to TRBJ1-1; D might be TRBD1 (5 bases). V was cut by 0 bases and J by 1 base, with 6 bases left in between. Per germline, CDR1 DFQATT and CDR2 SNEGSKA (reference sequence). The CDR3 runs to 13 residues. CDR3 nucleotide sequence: TGCAGTGCTAGAGAAGGACAGAACACTGAAGCTTTCTTT. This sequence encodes CSAREGQNTEAFF.

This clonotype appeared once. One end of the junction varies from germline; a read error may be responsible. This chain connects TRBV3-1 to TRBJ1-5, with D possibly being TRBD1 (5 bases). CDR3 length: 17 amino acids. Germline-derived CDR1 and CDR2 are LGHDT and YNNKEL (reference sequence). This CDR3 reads CASNQRRDLSDNQPQHF. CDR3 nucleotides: TGTGCCAGCAACCAAAGGCGGGACCTCAGTGACAATCAGCCCCAGCATTTT.

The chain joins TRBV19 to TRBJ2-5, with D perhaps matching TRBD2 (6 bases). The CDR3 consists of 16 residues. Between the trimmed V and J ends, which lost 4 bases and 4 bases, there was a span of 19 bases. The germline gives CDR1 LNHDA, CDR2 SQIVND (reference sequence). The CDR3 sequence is CASSTPGETMRETQYF. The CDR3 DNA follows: TGTGCCAGTAGTACGCCGGGGGAGACTATGAGAGAGACCCAGTACTTC. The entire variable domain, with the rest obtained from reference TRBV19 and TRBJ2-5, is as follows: DGGITQSPKYLFRKEGQNVTLSCEQNLNHDAMYWYRQDPGQGLRLIYYSQIVNDFQKGDIAEGYSVSREKKESFPLTVTSAQKNPTAFYLCASSTPGETMRETQYFGPGTRLLVL.

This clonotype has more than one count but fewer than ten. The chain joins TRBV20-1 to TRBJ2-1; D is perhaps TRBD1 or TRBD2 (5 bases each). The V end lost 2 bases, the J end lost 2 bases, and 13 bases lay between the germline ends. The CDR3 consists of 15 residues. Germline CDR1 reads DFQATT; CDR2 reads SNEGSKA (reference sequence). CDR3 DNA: TGCAGTGCTAGAAGTGTGGGGGACCCCTACAATGAGCAGTTCTTC. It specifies CSARSVGDPYNEQFF.

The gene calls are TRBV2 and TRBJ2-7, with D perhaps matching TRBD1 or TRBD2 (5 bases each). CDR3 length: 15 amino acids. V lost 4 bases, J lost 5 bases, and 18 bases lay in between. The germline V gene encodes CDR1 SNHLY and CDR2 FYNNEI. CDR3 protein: CASSGPGRGGHEQYF. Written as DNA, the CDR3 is TGTGCCAGCAGTGGGCCGGGCCGGGGCGGGCACGAGCAGTACTTC.

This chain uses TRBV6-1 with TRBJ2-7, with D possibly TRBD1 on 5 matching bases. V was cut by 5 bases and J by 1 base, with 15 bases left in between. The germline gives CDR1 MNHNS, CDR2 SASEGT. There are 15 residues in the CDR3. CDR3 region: CASSRAGKESYEQYF. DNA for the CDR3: TGTGCCAGCAGTCGGGCAGGGAAGGAATCCTACGAGCAGTACTTC.

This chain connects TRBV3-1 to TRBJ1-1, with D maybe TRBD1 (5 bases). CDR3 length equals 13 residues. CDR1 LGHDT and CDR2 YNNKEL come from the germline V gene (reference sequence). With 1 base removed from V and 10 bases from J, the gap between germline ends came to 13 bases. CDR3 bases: TGTGCCAGCAGCCAAGCACTAGGCAGGGCAGCTTTCTTT. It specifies CASSQALGRAAFF.

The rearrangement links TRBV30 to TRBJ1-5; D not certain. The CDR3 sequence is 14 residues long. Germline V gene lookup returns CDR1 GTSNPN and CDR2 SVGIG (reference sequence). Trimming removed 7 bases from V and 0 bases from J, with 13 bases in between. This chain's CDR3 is CAFGQDYSNQPQHF. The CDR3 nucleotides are TGTGCCTTCGGGCAGGATTATAGCAATCAGCCCCAGCATTTT.